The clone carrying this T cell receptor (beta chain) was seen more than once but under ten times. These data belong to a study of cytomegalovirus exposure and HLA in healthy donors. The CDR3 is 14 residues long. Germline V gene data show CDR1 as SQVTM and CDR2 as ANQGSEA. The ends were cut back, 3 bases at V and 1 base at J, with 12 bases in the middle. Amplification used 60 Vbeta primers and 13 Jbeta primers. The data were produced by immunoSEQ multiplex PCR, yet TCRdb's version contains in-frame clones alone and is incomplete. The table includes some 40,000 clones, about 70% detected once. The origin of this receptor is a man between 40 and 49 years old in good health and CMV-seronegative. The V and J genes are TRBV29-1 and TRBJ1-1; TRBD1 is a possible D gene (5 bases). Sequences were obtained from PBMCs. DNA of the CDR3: TGCAGCGTTGATAGGGCCAGGGCGAACACTGAAGCTTTCTTT. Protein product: CSVDRARANTEAFF.